This T cell receptor (beta chain) was recorded in a study of cytomegalovirus exposure and HLA in healthy donors. Findings and caveats of the study: TCR beta V segments were, for the most part, productive about 87% or about 30% of the time in an earlier analysis. When a later analysis compared HLA-associated TCR beta chains with equally common others, the HLA-associated chains turned out to be more clonally expanded and to have lower generation probabilities.

Of note for this clone: Antigen specificity is unknown.

The V and J ends lost 7 bases and 3 bases respectively, with 19 bases between them. There are 16 residues in the CDR3. CDR1 and CDR2 from the germline V gene are SGHVS and FQNEAQ. This PCR relied on a set of 60 Vbeta primers and 13 Jbeta primers. Assay used: immunoSEQ multiplex PCR; TCRdb lists only in-frame clones, some missing. Seen here are about 170,000 clones, about 62% observed once, and the top ten hold 2.5% to 3%. The material sequenced was PBMCs. The rearrangement uses TRBV7-8 and TRBJ1-3; a possible D gene is TRBD1 (5 bases). This receptor was taken from a man aged 40-50 years in good health and CMV-seronegative. CDR3 nucleotides: TGTGCCAGCACCTGGGGACTGGAAGTTGATGGAAACACCATATATTTT. Protein sequence: CASTWGLEVDGNTIYF.